This record covers a single TCR beta chain. Its cognate antigen is unknown. Other DNA sequences from this sample encode an identical CDR3 as well. With 60 Vbeta and 13 Jbeta primers, the PCR was carried out. Sequenced by immunoSEQ multiplex PCR; TCRdb stores in-frame clones only, minus some. The sample lists around 200,000 clones; 77% were seen once. This sample was included in a study of cytomegalovirus exposure and HLA in healthy donors. Trimming removed 1 base at V and 6 bases at J, with 12 bases between. Germline CDR1 reads SGHNT; CDR2 reads YENEEA. The CDR3 spans 14 residues. Whole-study findings and limits: Some V segments, including TRBV6-2 and TRBV6-3, were excluded as indistinguishable.

Source material: PBMCs. The receptor was isolated from a woman aged 55-69 years in good health and CMV-seropositive. The V gene is TRBV11-3, the J gene TRBJ1-1; weak D call: TRBD1 (6 bases). DNA of the CDR3: TGTGCCAGCAGCTTAGGGGGGCTGGGGGCTGAAGCTTTCTTT. Encoded protein: CASSLGGLGAEAFF.